These T cell receptor beta chains were read from a single sample in a study of T cell responses to AZD1222 COVID-19 vaccine. Here immunoSEQ multiplex PCR was the method, and the copy in TCRdb shows in-frame clones only, minus some. The sample includes approximately 100,000 clones, 90% of them seen just once. The sequencing here drew on peripheral blood, taken on day 0 of AZD1222 vaccination. All receptors derive from an adult in good health. Both conserved end residues are part of each CDR3. Fields, in order: J gene, V gene, CDR3 protein.

>TRBJ1-1|TRBV19
CASSTPGPSTREAFF
>TRBJ2-1|TRBV6-1
CASSESSHSYNEQFF
>TRBJ2-2|TRBV11-3
CASSSGGETGLNTGELFF
>TRBJ2-2|TRBV7-2
CASSLNSGRLSGELFF
>TRBJ1-4|TRBV28
CASSLGGAGTNEKLFF
>TRBJ2-2|TRBV9
CASSTLAGAGELFF
>TRBJ1-4|TRBV19
CASSTQGFRDEKLFF
>TRBJ2-5|TRBV28
CASSLVAPETQYF
>TRBJ2-3|TRBV5-4
CASSFISGRTDTQYF
>TRBJ2-3|TRBV10-3
CAISESGTYGDTQYF
>TRBJ1-2|TRBV2
CASSVRGDRDTF
>TRBJ2-5|TRBV27
CASSVGGLGTQYF
>TRBJ1-4|TRBV19
CASSGATGGYEKLFF
>TRBJ2-7|TRBV3-1/TRBV3-2
CASSQGIYEQYF
>TRBJ2-7|TRBV5-4
CASSLDLYAEQYF
>TRBJ2-1|TRBV7-2
CASSLARTGEAIRNEQFF
>TRBJ1-2|TRBV5-4
CASSLTGDYGYTF
>TRBJ2-4|TRBV5-8
CAGMGLTSVGVPAKNIQYF
>TRBJ2-7|TRBV18
CASSRDEGTYEQYF
>TRBJ1-1|TRBV7-2
CASSPGGGRNTEAFF
>TRBJ1-2|TRBV6-2/TRBV6-3
CASSYVAGFGGYTF
>TRBJ2-3|TRBV6-4
CASSERIGTDTQYF
>TRBJ2-1|TRBV7-9
CASISGTSGSYNEQFF
>TRBJ1-2|TRBV12-3/TRBV12-4
CASSLLPGGGYTF
>TRBJ1-4|TRBV7-2
CASSLGAQRGEKLFF
>TRBJ1-1|TRBV28
CASSRGATFF
>TRBJ1-5|TRBV21-1
CASSPGTGNNQPQHF
>TRBJ1-1|TRBV5-1
CASSLGGGQTEAFF
>TRBJ1-1|TRBV27
CASSLSGGLGNTEAFF
>TRBJ1-2|TRBV5-1
CASSLGDRNYGYTF
>TRBJ2-7|TRBV10-1
CASSAGTSGPYEQYF
>TRBJ2-5|TRBV9
CASSVRQGGSETQYF
>TRBJ1-1|TRBV5-1
CASSLNSRSPTEAFF
>TRBJ2-2|TRBV2
CASTPGQGRTGELFF
>TRBJ2-2|TRBV9
CASRAAPGLAGLNTGELFF
>TRBJ2-1|TRBV15
CATSRDVPHNEQFF
>TRBJ2-7|TRBV28
CASRERYEQYF
>TRBJ2-2|TRBV27
CASSHGGELFF
>TRBJ2-2|TRBV29-1
CSVGQGTGELFF
>TRBJ2-1|TRBV5-6
CASSSSGVHKNEQFF
>TRBJ1-1|TRBV4-2
CASSLDRVLNTEAFF
>TRBJ1-4|TRBV7-9
CASSRDGPNEKLFF
>TRBJ2-7|TRBV6-5
CASRDGTGGVEQYF
>TRBJ1-1|TRBV19
CASRGGQGVTEAFF
>TRBJ1-1|TRBV11-2
CASSQKGLPAFF
>TRBJ2-1|TRBV7-2
CASSSAGTSLYNEQFF
>TRBJ1-4|TRBV18
CASSRAGHSTNEKLFF
>TRBJ2-1|TRBV5-5
CASSLNEQFF
>TRBJ2-5|TRBV27
CASSVRGWETQYF
>TRBJ1-2|TRBV15
CATSRDFGGGLGYTF
>TRBJ1-2|TRBV5-1
CASSPGASQATGYTF
>TRBJ1-6|TRBV14
CASNRQGESPLHF
>TRBJ1-2|TRBV29-1
CSAEVGFGYTF
>TRBJ2-2|TRBV18
CASSPPGQMITGELFF
>TRBJ2-7|TRBV6-5
CASSPGTSGKEQYF